This TCR beta chain was recorded in a study of blood T cell repertoires in COVID-19. About the study: The United States, Italy and Spain supplied acute and convalescent COVID-19 samples.

Some clones are missing from TCRdb's copy, which holds only in-frame ones; the method was immunoSEQ multiplex PCR. Found here are a few hundred thousand clones, about 88% of them singletons; the top ten hold approximately 3%. The CDR3 covers 15 residues. Germline values: CDR1 SGHKS, CDR2 YYEKEE (reference sequence). Trimming cost V 4 bases and J 4 bases; bases outside gene matches: 6. Participants' reported clinical history set cohort assignment. The TCR originated in a woman in her fifties or sixties who had recovered from COVID-19. Sequencing was done on a sample of PBMCs or T cells enriched from blood (not recorded which). V usage is TRBV5-5 and J usage is TRBJ2-7; 12 bases agree with TRBD1. CDR3 region: CASSRGQGAVYEQYF. The CDR3 DNA reads TGTGCCAGCAGCAGGGGACAGGGGGCCGTTTACGAGCAGTACTTC.